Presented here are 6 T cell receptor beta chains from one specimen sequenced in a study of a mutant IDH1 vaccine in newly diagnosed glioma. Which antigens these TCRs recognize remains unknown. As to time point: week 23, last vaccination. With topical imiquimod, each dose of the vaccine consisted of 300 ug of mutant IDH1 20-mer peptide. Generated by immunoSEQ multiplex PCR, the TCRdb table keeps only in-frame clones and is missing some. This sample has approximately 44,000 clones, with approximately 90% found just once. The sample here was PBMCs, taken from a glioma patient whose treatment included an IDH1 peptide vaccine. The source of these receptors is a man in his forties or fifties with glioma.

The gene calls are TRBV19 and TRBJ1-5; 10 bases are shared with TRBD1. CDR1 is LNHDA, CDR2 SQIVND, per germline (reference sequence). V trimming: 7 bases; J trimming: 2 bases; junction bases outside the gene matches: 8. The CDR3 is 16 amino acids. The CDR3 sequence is CASNDRGTGGNQPQHF. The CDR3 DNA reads TGTGCCAGTAACGATAGGGGGACAGGGGGCAATCAGCCCCAGCATTTT.

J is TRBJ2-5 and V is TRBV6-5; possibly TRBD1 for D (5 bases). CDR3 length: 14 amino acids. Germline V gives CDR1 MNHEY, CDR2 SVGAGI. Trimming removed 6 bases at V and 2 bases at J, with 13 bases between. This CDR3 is CASRLVGLQETQYF. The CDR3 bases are TGTGCCAGCAGACTGGTGGGGCTTCAAGAGACCCAGTACTTC.

The CDR3, as DNA: TGCGCCAGCAGCTGGGGAGATACGCAGTATTTT. Translating gives CASSWGDTQYF. The rearrangement links TRBV5-1 to TRBJ2-3; D remains unclear. The CDR3 extends over 11 amino acids. Looked up from germline, CDR1 is SGHRS and CDR2 is YFSETQ. V lost 3 bases to trimming and J lost 5 bases, with 4 bases between them.

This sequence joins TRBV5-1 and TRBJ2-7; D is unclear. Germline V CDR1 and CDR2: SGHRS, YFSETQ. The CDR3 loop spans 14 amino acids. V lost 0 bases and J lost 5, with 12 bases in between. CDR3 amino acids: CASSLDVTTHEQYF. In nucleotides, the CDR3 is TGCGCCAGCAGCTTGGATGTTACAACCCACGAGCAGTACTTC.

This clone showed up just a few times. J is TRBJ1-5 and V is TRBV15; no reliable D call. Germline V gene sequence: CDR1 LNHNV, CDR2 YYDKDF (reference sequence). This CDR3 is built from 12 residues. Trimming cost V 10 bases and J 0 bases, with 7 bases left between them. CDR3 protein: CAIQASNQPQHF. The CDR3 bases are TGTGCCATTCAAGCTAGCAATCAGCCCCAGCATTTT.

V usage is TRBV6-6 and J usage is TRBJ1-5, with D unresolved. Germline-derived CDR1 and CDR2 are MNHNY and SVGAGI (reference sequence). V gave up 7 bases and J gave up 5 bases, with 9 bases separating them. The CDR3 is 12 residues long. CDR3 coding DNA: TGTGCCAGCAAGGTTGGTGATCAGCCCCAGCATTTT. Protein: CASKVGDQPQHF.